Listed below are T cell receptor beta chains from one sample, sequenced in a study of OX40 agonist ivuxolimab in advanced cancers. Some clones are missing from TCRdb's copy, which holds only in-frame ones; the method was immunoSEQ multiplex PCR. The repertoire holds 45,000 to 65,000 clones, with 80% to 85% as singletons. The source was CD4+ or CD8+ T cells sorted from blood, collected in a trial of the OX40 agonist ivuxolimab. The receptors come from an adult with an advanced solid tumor such as melanoma, head and neck, liver or kidney cancer. CDR3s leave out the opening cysteine and the closing phenylalanine or tryptophan. Size values are once, few and many counts, or a class for expanded clones, and some rows have none.

j_call clone_size v_call cdr3_aa
TRBJ1-5 - TRBV11-3 ASSLVFVGYSNQPQH
TRBJ2-2 - TRBV27 ASSLIGLAVGTGELF
TRBJ1-6 - TRBV5-6 ASSALPLRDSPLH
TRBJ1-6 - TRBV14 ASSPQGRGSPLH
TRBJ2-7 - TRBV2 ASSVSGAEQY
TRBJ1-5 - TRBV2 ASSEERGYKYSNQPQH
TRBJ2-1 - TRBV5-5 ASRIGGTGGNEQF
TRBJ2-5 once TRBV11-3 ASSLDMAETQY
TRBJ2-1 - TRBV5-4 ASSHTGDNEQF
TRBJ1-5 - TRBV11-2 ASSSGGPDQPQH
TRBJ1-5 - TRBV15 ATSTAGGRQPQH
TRBJ2-3 - TRBV5-1 ASSPGQGTDTQY
TRBJ1-5 - TRBV6-5 ASSYSVNQPQH
TRBJ2-2 - TRBV19 ASSIMISGGGELF
TRBJ1-2 - TRBV4-1 ASSQEWVTDGYT
TRBJ1-6 - TRBV15 ATSRTKGQGPRSPLH
TRBJ1-1 - TRBV6-5 ASSEAVNTEAF
TRBJ2-2 - TRBV10-3 AISGAGELF
TRBJ1-2 - TRBV5-1 ASSLTGNGYT
TRBJ2-7 - TRBV7-9 ASSFGGGSYEQY
TRBJ2-5 - TRBV13 ASSLQGGKTQY
TRBJ2-7 - TRBV4-1 ASSQGRGRKGYEQY
TRBJ2-5 few TRBV7-9 ASSPRGQETQY
TRBJ2-7 - TRBV10-1 ASSIRTGGEQY
TRBJ1-4 - TRBV11-3 ASRRTTNEKLF
TRBJ1-5 - TRBV10-3 AISAQGNSNQPQH
TRBJ2-6 - TRBV7-3 ASSLSQDNVLT
TRBJ1-4 few TRBV5-1 ASSLVAQGGMREKLF
TRBJ2-3 - TRBV5-6 ASSLRLHGPTDTQY
TRBJ1-4 - TRBV2 ASSAGGVEKLF
TRBJ1-5 - TRBV7-8 ASSSIIRTATNQPQH
TRBJ2-6 - TRBV14 ASSQERISGANVLT
TRBJ1-5 once TRBV11-3 ASAEGGASNQPQH
TRBJ1-6 - TRBV25-1 ASSGDRVSPLH
TRBJ2-2 - TRBV7-9 ASSPGRWGDRELF
TRBJ2-7 - TRBV7-8 ASSLGGRDSLYEQY
TRBJ1-1 - TRBV5-1 ASSLGTAPNAEAF
TRBJ2-1 once TRBV10-2 ASSGGTSGLLYNEQF
TRBJ1-2 - TRBV6-4 ASSAGPNYGYT
TRBJ1-5 - TRBV6-5 ASSEGTGQPQH
TRBJ2-2 - TRBV19 ASSEWSSGELF
TRBJ1-3 - TRBV7-3 ASSREDGRVSGNTIY
TRBJ1-1 - TRBV4-3 ASSLGASWSTEAF
TRBJ1-4 - TRBV15 ATSTGTGGAFGTNEKLF
TRBJ2-3 - TRBV27 ASSSGLAGGRDTQY
TRBJ2-6 - TRBV21-1 ASTTTGVGAGANVLT
TRBJ1-3 - TRBV30 AWSPHPLDILGNTIY
TRBJ1-4 - TRBV10-2 ASSERGRQGTEKLF